This T cell receptor (beta chain) was identified in a study of molecular identifiers for immune sequencing clone quantification. Naive CD8 libraries came from around 20,000 to 990,000 sorted cells with 10%, 30% or 50% RNA. This clonotype was detected ten times or more. The antigen is not known. Study-wide results and limits: Underestimation of highly expanded clone sizes could arise where identical TCR molecules share a barcode. In naive cells, clones above 20 RNA copies held under 1% of molecules, whereas in effector cells they held over 97%.

Bulk TCR libraries were made with methods that had been previously described and with listed TCR primers. TCRdb itself ran the PCR reads through MiXCR, one entry per CDR3 protein. The repertoire consists of around 320,000 distinct CDR3 sequences, with roughly 24% occurring once and the leading ten covering 0.65% to 0.75%. Germline CDR1 reads MGHRA; CDR2 reads YSYEKL. The junction had 9 bases not matched to a gene; V was cut back by 1 base and J by 3 bases. This CDR3 is 16 amino acids long. Material: naive CD8+ T cells from blood, with Jurkat cell RNA spiked in. The subset is: FACS-sorted CD8+CD4-CCR7+CD45RA+ naive T cells. The rearrangement uses TRBV4-1 and TRBJ2-7, with 7 bases that match TRBD1. The clonotype originates from a human donor in good health. Some libraries in this study had Jurkat cell RNA spiked in. The CDR3 protein is CASSQVSTGLGYEQYF. For the CDR3, the DNA is TGCGCCAGCAGCCAAGTGTCGACAGGGCTGGGCTACGAGCAGTACTTC.